This TCR beta chain was obtained from a study of blood T cells in healthy people across ages. The wider study: Per two T cells, template switching captured roughly one barcoded beta molecule.

With a J-beta primer mix and a sample-barcoded 5' primer, a second PCR ran about 6 to 11 cycles. MiXCR was run by TCRdb on the 5' RACE reads, yielding one entry per CDR3 protein. The data hold roughly 2 million distinct CDR3 sequences, with about 50% observed a single time. On this clonotype: Its target is unknown.

Study findings and constraints: Naive CD4+ cell counts and diversity both ran higher in long-lived than in aged donors.

Extraction of total RNA produced a minimum of 5 micrograms from each sample. The CDR3 sequence is 16 residues long. Germline V gene data show CDR1 as DFQATT and CDR2 as SNEGSKA (reference sequence). V was cut by 0 bases and J by 1 base, with 15 bases left in between. The genes are TRBV20-1 and TRBJ2-5, with D maybe TRBD1 (6 bases). Sequencing used blood. The clonotype was recovered from a woman between 40 and 50 years old in good health. The CDR3, as DNA: TGCAGTGCTAGAGAAAAGCTGGACAGTATCCAAGAGACCCAGTACTTC. Translation: CSAREKLDSIQETQYF.